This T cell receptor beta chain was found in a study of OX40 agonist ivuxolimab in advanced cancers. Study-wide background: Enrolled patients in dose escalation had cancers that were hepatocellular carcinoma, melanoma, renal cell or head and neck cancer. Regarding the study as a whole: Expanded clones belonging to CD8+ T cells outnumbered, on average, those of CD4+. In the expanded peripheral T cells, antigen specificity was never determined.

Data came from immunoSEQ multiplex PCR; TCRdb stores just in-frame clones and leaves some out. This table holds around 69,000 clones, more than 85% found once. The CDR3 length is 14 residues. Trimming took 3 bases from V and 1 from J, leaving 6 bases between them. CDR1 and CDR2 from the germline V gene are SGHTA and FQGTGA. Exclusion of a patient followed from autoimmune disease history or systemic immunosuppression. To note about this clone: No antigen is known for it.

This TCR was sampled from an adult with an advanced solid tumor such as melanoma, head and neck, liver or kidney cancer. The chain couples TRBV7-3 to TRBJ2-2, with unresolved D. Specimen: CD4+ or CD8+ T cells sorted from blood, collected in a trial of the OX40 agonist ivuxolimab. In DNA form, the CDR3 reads TGTGCCAGCAGCTTCGGACGGAACACCGGGGAGCTGTTTTTT. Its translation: CASSFGRNTGELFF.